The rows below give T cell receptor beta chains drawn from one sample of a study of T cell responses to AZD1222 COVID-19 vaccine. The table came from immunoSEQ multiplex PCR; TCRdb's copy has only in-frame clones and leaves some out. The sample records some 80,000 clones, 90% being singletons. Specimen: peripheral blood, collected 28 days after the second AZD1222 dose. These receptors all stem from an adult who received the AZD1222 COVID-19 vaccine. CDR3s include the opening cysteine and the closing phenylalanine or tryptophan. The order of the fields is J gene, D gene, V gene, clone size, CDR3 DNA, CDR3 protein. A D gene is named only where the DNA matches it firmly. Clone size is shown for a subset of rows, as once, few, many or a class of expanded clone.

J: TRBJ1-1
D: -
V: TRBV6-2/TRBV6-3
size: -
DNA: TGTGCCAGCAGTTACTTACGGAACACTGAAGCTTTCTTT
CDR3: CASSYLRNTEAFF

J: TRBJ2-7
D: TRBD2
V: TRBV11-3
size: -
DNA: TGTGCCAGCAGCAAAGGGACTAGCGGGAGTAAGTTAAGCTACGAGCAGTACTTC
CDR3: CASSKGTSGSKLSYEQYF

J: TRBJ1-2
D: TRBD1
V: TRBV27
size: -
DNA: TGTGCCAGCGGGAAAACCGGGACAGGCCGCTTCTATGGCTACACCTTC
CDR3: CASGKTGTGRFYGYTF

J: TRBJ2-1
D: TRBD1
V: TRBV7-9
size: -
DNA: TGTGCCAGCAGCTCTAGCGGAGGGGGGGACAGGGAGTTCTTC
CDR3: CASSSSGGGDREFF

J: TRBJ2-7
D: TRBD1
V: TRBV5-6
size: -
DNA: TGTGCCAGCAGCCAGGGGGCGAGCTCCTACGAGCAGTACTTC
CDR3: CASSQGASSYEQYF

J: TRBJ1-4
D: -
V: TRBV7-9
size: -
DNA: TGTGCCAGCAGCTTAGGGCGCGCAACTAATGAAAAACTGTTTTTT
CDR3: CASSLGRATNEKLFF

J: TRBJ2-3
D: TRBD2
V: TRBV5-4
size: -
DNA: TGTGCCAGCAGCCCTAGCGGGGGGGTAACAGATACGCAGTATTTT
CDR3: CASSPSGGVTDTQYF

J: TRBJ1-4
D: -
V: TRBV5-6
size: -
DNA: TGTGCCAGCAGCCCGTGGGGACATGAAAAACTGTTTTTT
CDR3: CASSPWGHEKLFF

J: TRBJ1-4
D: -
V: TRBV4-1
size: once
DNA: TGCGCCAGCAGCCAAGGAACCCAACAGGTCGGCGAAAAACTGTTTTTT
CDR3: CASSQGTQQVGEKLFF

J: TRBJ1-2
D: -
V: TRBV10-1
size: -
DNA: TGCGCCATCCTTAACGTGGGGCTCGGCTACACCTTC
CDR3: CAILNVGLGYTF

J: TRBJ1-1
D: -
V: TRBV2
size: few
DNA: TGTGCCAGCGTAGACAGTAAGGGCAACACTGAAGCTTTCTTT
CDR3: CASVDSKGNTEAFF

J: TRBJ1-5
D: -
V: TRBV25-1
size: -
DNA: TGTGCCAGCAGTTATAGCGGGGATCAGCCCCAGCATTTT
CDR3: CASSYSGDQPQHF

J: TRBJ1-2
D: -
V: TRBV3-1/TRBV3-2
size: -
DNA: TGTGCCAGCAGCCAAGTCCGGTCCTATGGCTACACCTTC
CDR3: CASSQVRSYGYTF

J: TRBJ2-2
D: -
V: TRBV15
size: -
DNA: TGTGCCACCAGCAGAGATTCAGGGTTGGCCACCGGGGAGCTGTTTTTT
CDR3: CATSRDSGLATGELFF

J: TRBJ1-5
D: TRBD1
V: TRBV30
size: -
DNA: TGTGCCTGGGACAGGGGGCTTAACAATCAGCCCCAGCATTTT
CDR3: CAWDRGLNNQPQHF

J: TRBJ1-1
D: TRBD1
V: TRBV7-9
size: -
DNA: TGTGCCAGCAGCTTACCTGACAGGGACCCTGAAGCTTTCTTT
CDR3: CASSLPDRDPEAFF

J: TRBJ2-3
D: -
V: TRBV5-8
size: -
DNA: TGTGCCAGCAGCTTGCTAGGCGGTACAGATACGCAGTATTTT
CDR3: CASSLLGGTDTQYF

J: TRBJ2-1
D: TRBD1
V: TRBV12-5
size: -
DNA: TGTGCTAGTGCCCCCCCGGGACAGGGCTACAATGAGCAGTTCTTC
CDR3: CASAPPGQGYNEQFF

J: TRBJ1-5
D: -
V: TRBV6-1
size: -
DNA: TGTGCCAGCAGTGAGAGGGGGAGGAGCAATCAGCCCCAGCATTTT
CDR3: CASSERGRSNQPQHF

J: TRBJ1-1
D: TRBD1
V: TRBV11-3
size: -
DNA: TGTGCCAGCAGCTTGTACAGGGGGACTGAAGCTTTCTTT
CDR3: CASSLYRGTEAFF

J: TRBJ2-1
D: TRBD2
V: TRBV28
size: few
DNA: TGTGCCAGCAGTCCCTTCAAGCGGGGGGCGTACAATGAGCAGTTCTTC
CDR3: CASSPFKRGAYNEQFF

J: TRBJ2-3
D: -
V: TRBV7-3
size: -
DNA: TGTGCCAGCAGTCTTATCCGGACAGCTAGCACAGATACGCAGTATTTT
CDR3: CASSLIRTASTDTQYF

J: TRBJ2-2
D: -
V: TRBV24-1
size: -
DNA: TGTGCCACCAGCCGAGTGAACACCGGGGAGCTGTTTTTT
CDR3: CATSRVNTGELFF

J: TRBJ2-1
D: -
V: TRBV7-8
size: -
DNA: TGTGCCAGCAGCATGGACAGAGCCACTCTTTCCCTCTCCTACAATGAGCAGTTCTTC
CDR3: CASSMDRATLSLSYNEQFF

J: TRBJ2-7
D: TRBD2
V: TRBV4-3
size: -
DNA: TGCGCCAGCAGCCAAGCCGTTCCAGCGGGAGTCTCCTACGAGCAGTACTTC
CDR3: CASSQAVPAGVSYEQYF

J: TRBJ1-2
D: -
V: TRBV4-2
size: -
DNA: TGTGCCAGCAGCCAAGACAGGGTGGGTGGCTACACCTTC
CDR3: CASSQDRVGGYTF

J: TRBJ1-4
D: -
V: TRBV29-1
size: -
DNA: TGCAGCGTTGTCGAAGATGCAACTAATGAAAAACTGTTTTTT
CDR3: CSVVEDATNEKLFF

J: TRBJ1-4
D: -
V: TRBV7-8
size: -
DNA: TGTGCCAGCAGCCCCTCCCGAGTACAGGGTAGTTCTGAAAAACTGTTTTTT
CDR3: CASSPSRVQGSSEKLFF

J: TRBJ2-4
D: -
V: TRBV4-1
size: once
DNA: TGCGCCAGCAGCCGCTTAGTCGGGTCCCAAAACATTCAGTACTTC
CDR3: CASSRLVGSQNIQYF

J: TRBJ2-3
D: TRBD2
V: TRBV5-1
size: -
DNA: TGCGCCAGCAGCCCCGGGAGGGTGGCAGATACGCAGTATTTT
CDR3: CASSPGRVADTQYF

J: TRBJ1-6
D: -
V: TRBV30
size: -
DNA: TGTGCCTGGAGTGTTTTACGAAGCTCCTATAATTCACCCCTCCACTTT
CDR3: CAWSVLRSSYNSPLHF

J: TRBJ2-5
D: TRBD1
V: TRBV7-8
size: -
DNA: TGTGCCAGCAGCCAGGACAGGAGTGGACAAGAGACCCAGTACTTC
CDR3: CASSQDRSGQETQYF

J: TRBJ1-2
D: -
V: TRBV6-5
size: -
DNA: TGTGCCAGCAGCCGAGGAAAAAACTATGGCTACACCTTC
CDR3: CASSRGKNYGYTF

J: TRBJ2-7
D: -
V: TRBV14
size: -
DNA: TGTGCCAGCAGCCATACCGGACAGAAGGGTAACGAGCAGTACTTC
CDR3: CASSHTGQKGNEQYF

J: TRBJ1-1
D: -
V: TRBV9
size: -
DNA: TGTGCCAGCAGCGGGTTTCGCACTGAAGCTTTCTTT
CDR3: CASSGFRTEAFF